One sample yielded the 17 T cell receptor beta chains listed below, sequenced in a study of T cells in Graves' hyperthyroidism and ophthalmopathy. RNA transcripts yielded amplified TCR beta CDR3 regions. TCR CDR3 regions were first amplified by RT-PCR with HTBI primers. TCRdb passed the multiplex PCR reads through MiXCR, listing each CDR3 protein once. The sample lists 350,000 to 400,000 distinct CDR3 sequences; approximately 20% were seen once. Sequenced material: blood. The receptors were sampled from a woman aged 18 to 35 with Graves' hyperthyroidism.

This clonotype occurred many times. CDR3 DNA sequence: TGTGCCAGCAGTCGGGACGGAGTATCCGGCTACACCTTC. This gives the protein CASSRDGVSGYTF. This rearrangement joins TRBV6-5 to TRBJ1-2; D possibly corresponds to TRBD1 (5 bases). This CDR3 comprises 13 residues. V dropped 5 bases and J dropped 8 bases, with 15 bases sitting between them. CDR1 MNHEY and CDR2 SVGAGI come from the germline V gene.

This clonotype appeared many times. This chain joins TRBV6-5 and TRBJ1-3; no definite D call. This CDR3 is 14 amino acids long. Trimming took 2 bases from V and 0 from J, leaving 5 bases between them. Germline V gene data show CDR1 as MNHEY and CDR2 as SVGAGI. This chain's CDR3 is CASSYLSSGNTIYF. The CDR3 nucleotides are TGTGCCAGCAGTTACCTTAGCTCTGGAAACACCATATATTTT.

The V and J genes are TRBV12-3 or TRBV12-4 and TRBJ1-1; 10 bases line up with TRBD1. The CDR3 sequence is 15 residues long. The V gene end was trimmed by 6 bases and the J gene end by 5 bases; junction bases not matched to a gene: 9. The CDR3 DNA follows: TGTGCCAGCAGCCCCCTGACAGGGGGCGGGACTGAAGCTTTCTTT. It yields the protein CASSPLTGGGTEAFF.

At least ten counts were recorded for this clonotype. The rearrangement links TRBV15 to TRBJ2-5; D gene unclear. The V end was cut by 5 bases, the J end by 2 bases, with 21 bases between. Germline V gives CDR1 LNHNV, CDR2 YYDKDF (reference sequence). The CDR3 has 17 residues. The CDR3 sequence: CATSRTLVVFGQETQYF. As DNA, the CDR3 is TGTGCCACCAGCCGTACGCTAGTCGTTTTCGGGCAAGAGACCCAGTACTTC. Using reference TRBV15 and TRBJ2-5 for the parts outside the CDR3, the full variable domain is DAMVIQNPRYQVTQFGKPVTLSCSQTLNHNVMYWYQQKSSQAPKLLFHYYDKDFNNEADTPDNFQSRRPNTSFCFLDIRSPGLGDTAMYLCATSRTLVVFGQETQYFGPGTRLLVL.

Many counts were recorded for this clonotype. The DNA for the CDR3 is TGTGCCAGCAGTTTAGGGCAAATCGGGGAGCTGTTTTTT. Translation gives CASSLGQIGELFF. The chain uses TRBV12-3 or TRBV12-4 and TRBJ2-2, with D unresolved. The CDR3 has 13 residues. The V gene lost 1 base and the J gene lost 7 bases, with 7 bases spanning the gap.

In this sample, this clonotype turned up many times. As DNA, the CDR3 is TGTGCCAGCAGCCATGATGCCCAAGACAATCAGCCCCAGCATTTT. Translating gives CASSHDAQDNQPQHF. The genes are TRBV4-2 and TRBJ1-5; D gene uncertain. The V gene's germline CDR1 is LGHNA and CDR2 YNFKEQ. V lost 3 bases and J lost 3, with 12 bases in between. This CDR3 region has 15 residues.

This clonotype was observed at least ten times. The rearrangement joins TRBV30 to TRBJ1-6; D remains ambiguous. The V gene's germline CDR1 is GTSNPN and CDR2 SVGIG (reference sequence). This CDR3 contains 15 residues. V shed 5 bases and J shed 7 bases, with 18 bases lying between them. The CDR3: CAWASPLTDNSPLHF. DNA of the CDR3: TGTGCCTGGGCCTCACCTTTGACGGACAATTCACCCCTCCACTTT.

The chain carries TRBV19 and TRBJ1-1; 8 positions match TRBD1. The CDR3 covers 15 residues. The junction had 7 bases not matched to a gene; V was cut back by 3 bases and J by 4 bases. Germline values: CDR1 LNHDA, CDR2 SQIVND (reference sequence). For the CDR3, the DNA is TGTGCCAGTAGTATCCGACAGGGGCGAAGCACTGAAGCTTTCTTT. Protein sequence: CASSIRQGRSTEAFF.

This clonotype came up many times. V and J are TRBV28 and TRBJ2-7, with unresolved D. This CDR3 is built from 14 residues. In germline, CDR1 is MDHEN, CDR2 SYDVKM. V lost 1 base to trimming and J lost 4 bases, with 11 bases between them. For the CDR3, the DNA is TGTGCCAGCAGTTTATCTCGGAACCCTTACGAGCAGTACTTC. The encoded protein is CASSLSRNPYEQYF.

This clonotype has at least ten counts. The chain carries TRBV11-2 and TRBJ1-5; TRBD1 might be the D (6 bases). Germline V gene data show CDR1 as SGHAT and CDR2 as FQNNGV. The CDR3 runs to 15 residues. Between the trimmed V and J ends, which lost 0 bases and 2 bases, there was a span of 8 bases. The CDR3 sequence is CASSLEQGGNQPQHF. CDR3 coding DNA: TGTGCCAGCAGCTTAGAACAGGGCGGCAATCAGCCCCAGCATTTT.

This clonotype came up many times. This chain connects TRBV20-1 to TRBJ1-2, with D hard to call. Trimming stripped 3 bases from V and 5 bases from J, with 19 bases between. The CDR3 loop spans 15 amino acids. The germline V gene has CDR1 DFQATT and CDR2 SNEGSKA (reference sequence). The CDR3 DNA sequence: TGCAGTGCTAGTACTCGGACCAGCGAGGCTTATGGCTACACCTTC. It specifies CSASTRTSEAYGYTF.

V gene TRBV12-3 or TRBV12-4 combines with J gene TRBJ1-2, with unresolved D. V gave up 5 bases and J gave up 7 bases, with 17 bases separating them. CDR3 length equals 14 residues. The CDR3 DNA sequence: TGTGCCAGCAGTCAGCCCGGGGTCGTCCGTGGCTACACCTTC. This encodes CASSQPGVVRGYTF.

This chain connects TRBV7-8 to TRBJ1-1; weak D call: TRBD1 (6 bases). Germline V gene sequence: CDR1 SGHVS, CDR2 FQNEAQ. Trimming cost V 1 base and J 0 bases, with 12 bases left between them. The CDR3 loop spans 16 amino acids. For the CDR3, the DNA is TGTGCCAGCAGCTTAGATGCAGGGGTCATGAACACTGAAGCTTTCTTT. Protein: CASSLDAGVMNTEAFF.

A few counts support this clonotype. The rearrangement uses TRBV18 and TRBJ2-7, with 8 nucleotides matching TRBD2. The CDR3 runs 16 residues. With V trimmed by 6 bases and J by 1 base, 11 bases remained unmatched. The germline V gene has CDR1 KGHSH and CDR2 LQKENI. As DNA, the CDR3 is TGTGCCAGCTCCCCTCGGGGGGGCGCCAAGTCCTACGAGCAGTACTTC. It codes for CASSPRGGAKSYEQYF.

As to this clonotype: No conserved phenylalanine or tryptophan ends this CDR3, so it is likely a read error. V usage is TRBV5-1 and J usage is TRBJ1-1; D is unresolved. This CDR3 contains 13 residues. Germline CDR1 and CDR2: SGHRS and YFSETQ. Trimming shortened V by 4 bases and J by 7 bases, and 14 bases separated the two germline ends. Written as DNA, the CDR3 is TGCGCCAGCAGCCTTGACTCCCGGGTTGAAGCTTTCTCT. Its translation is CASSLDSRVEAFS.

The V gene is TRBV29-1, the J gene TRBJ2-7; D call uncertain. The germline V and J ends were trimmed by 6 bases and 6 bases, with 15 bases remaining between them. This CDR3 region has 12 residues. Germline CDR1 SQVTM, CDR2 ANQGSEA. In nucleotides, the CDR3 is TGCAGCGTGGTACGACACGACGCCGAGCAGTACTTC. Translated: CSVVRHDAEQYF.

This clonotype was seen many times. V and J are TRBV12-3 or TRBV12-4 and TRBJ2-5; D remains ambiguous. The CDR3 is made up of 13 amino acids. Trimming stripped 6 bases from V and 2 bases from J, with 10 bases between. The CDR3 sequence: CASSLYRQETQYF. CDR3 bases: TGTGCCAGCAGCCTTTACCGTCAAGAGACCCAGTACTTC.